The clone carrying this T cell receptor (beta chain) was seen many times. CDR3 length: 15 amino acids. V was shortened by 5 bases and J by 3 bases, with 14 bases between the two germline ends. Germline loops: CDR1 SGHKS, CDR2 YYEKEE (reference sequence). TCRdb independently ran MiXCR on the RT-PCR reads; one entry per CDR3 protein. This sample carries approximately 88,000 distinct CDR3 sequences, approximately 5.2% of them seen once, and the ten largest clones take 2.6%. This sample was included in a study of patients and donors after allogeneic stem cell transplantation. This chain links TRBV5-5 with TRBJ2-2; TRBD1 is a possible D gene (6 bases). This TCR was recovered from a human donor who was either an allogeneic HSCT recipient or a stem cell or donor lymphocyte infusion donor (not recorded which). It is not recorded whose cells these are; they may come from a transplant donor. Material: blood, either unsorted or a sorted T cell fraction (not recorded which). The DNA for the CDR3 is TGTGCCAGCAGTGTGGACAGCTATTACACCGGGGAGCTGTTTTTT. Its protein is CASSVDSYYTGELFF.